These 24 T cell receptor beta chains share one sample of origin, sequenced in a study of blood T cell repertoires in COVID-19. Repertoires were generated with immunoSEQ multiplex PCR, while TCRdb's copy carries only in-frame clones and drops some. The data hold some 150,000 clones, with approximately 84% observed a single time. The material sequenced was peripheral blood. The receptor source for this set is a human donor with acute or convalescent COVID-19. The donor label of this sample is uncertain.

For this clone: This same CDR3 is encoded by further DNA sequences in the sample. The chain employs TRBV7-2 and TRBJ2-3; D is ambiguous. Germline V gives CDR1 SGHTA, CDR2 FQGNSA. Trimming pared 2 bases from V and 6 bases from J, leaving 3 bases between. The CDR3 is made up of 11 amino acids. The CDR3 loop is CASSLQDTQYF. Written as DNA, the CDR3 is TGTGCCAGCAGCTTACAGGATACGCAGTATTTT.

This chain joins TRBV30 and TRBJ2-5, with TRBD2 matching over 10 bases. The CDR3 is 15 residues long. CDR1 GTSNPN and CDR2 SVGIG come from the germline V gene (reference sequence). The J segment lost 0 bases and the V segment lost 3 bases, leaving 4 bases of the junction unmatched. In DNA, the CDR3 is TGTGCCTGGAGCCTACTAGCGGGGAACCAAGAGACCCAGTACTTC. It yields the protein CAWSLLAGNQETQYF.

The rearrangement links TRBV1 to TRBJ1-2; the table's D call, TRBD1, was not checked against the DNA. TRBV1 is a listed pseudogene. This CDR3 spans 14 amino acids. The CDR3, as DNA: TGCACCAGCAGCCAAGACCGGGACAGGGATGGCTACACCTTC. Translation: CTSSQDRDRDGYTF.

The chain couples TRBV12-3 or TRBV12-4 to TRBJ1-5; 9 bases map to TRBD1. The CDR3 totals 13 residues. V lost 6 bases to trimming and J lost 4 bases; unmatched junction nucleotides: 1. The CDR3 region is CASRTGGNQPQHF. In DNA form, the CDR3 reads TGTGCCAGCAGGACAGGGGGGAATCAGCCCCAGCATTTT.

The CDR3: CASSWAAAGGANVLTF. Here the CDR3 DNA reads TGCGCCAGCAGCTGGGCCGCGGCGGGGGGGGCCAACGTCCTGACTTTC. The rearrangement joins TRBV5-1 to TRBJ2-6; D possibly corresponds to TRBD2 (6 bases). Deletions cut 3 bases from V and 4 bases from J, with 14 bases between. The CDR3 length is 16 residues. CDR1 is SGHRS, CDR2 YFSETQ, per germline. The full variable domain, completed using reference TRBV5-1 and TRBJ2-6, is KAGVTQTPRYLIKTRGQQVTLSCSPISGHRSVSWYQQTPGQGLQFLFEYFSETQRNKGNFPGRFSGRQFSNSRSEMNVSTLELGDSALYLCASSWAAAGGANVLTFGAGSRLTVL.

CDR3 sequence (DNA): TGCGCCAGCAGCTTCCGGGACAGGTCAAATTCACCCCTCCACTTT. Translating it yields CASSFRDRSNSPLHF. This chain connects TRBV5-1 to TRBJ1-6; the match to TRBD1 covers 8 bases. Unmatched junction bases numbered 5, after V lost 2 bases and J lost 7 bases. CDR1 and CDR2 (germline): SGHRS, YFSETQ. CDR3 length: 15 residues.

In DNA, the CDR3 is TGTGCCAGTACCGGGACAGTGAGCTCCTACGAGCAGTACTTC. Protein product: CASTGTVSSYEQYF. This chain links TRBV11-2 with TRBJ2-7; 7 bases align to TRBD1. The germline gives CDR1 SGHAT, CDR2 FQNNGV. The CDR3 totals 14 residues. The J segment lost 0 bases and the V segment lost 9 bases, leaving 8 bases of the junction unmatched.

CDR3 loop: CASSILTGREAFF. CDR3 bases: TGTGCCAGTAGTATCTTAACAGGGAGAGAAGCTTTCTTT. The chain has TRBV19 and TRBJ1-1, with D possibly matching TRBD1 (6 bases). The CDR3 loop spans 13 amino acids. V gave up 3 bases and J gave up 8 bases, with 13 bases separating them. CDR1 is LNHDA, CDR2 SQIVND, per germline (reference sequence).

Details on this clone: One junction end disagrees with the germline gene, perhaps due to a read error. The chain couples TRBV20-1 to TRBJ1-1, with D perhaps TRBD1 (5 bases). The CDR3 length is 11 residues. From germline, CDR1 is DFQATT and CDR2 SNEGSKA (reference sequence). The CDR3 coding sequence is TGCAGTGCTGACGCGGGGCCCATCGTGCTCTTT. The encoded protein is CSADAGPIVLF.

The chain uses TRBV21-1 and TRBJ2-7; the table's D call, TRBD2, has no DNA check behind it. TRBV21-1 is a pseudogene segment. The CDR3 is 15 residues long. CDR3 nucleotides: TGTGCCAGCAGCAACTTTGACTGCAATACCCACGAGCAGTACTTC. Residues: CASSNFDCNTHEQYF.

On this clone: Distinct nucleotide sequences in the sample also encode this CDR3. The V gene is TRBV2, the J gene TRBJ1-5, with D possibly matching TRBD1 (6 bases). Trimming stripped 2 bases from V and 0 bases from J, with 8 bases between. This CDR3 contains 15 residues. CDR1 and CDR2 (germline): SNHLY, FYNNEI. As DNA, the CDR3 is TGTGCCAGCAGTGAAAGGGGGATTAGCAATCAGCCCCAGCATTTT. It translates to CASSERGISNQPQHF.

The genes are TRBV5-6 and TRBJ1-1; D might be TRBD1 (5 bases). This CDR3 is built from 15 residues. Germline V lookup: CDR1 SGHDT, CDR2 YYEEEE. V was clipped by 4 bases and J by 1 base, with 14 bases between them. The DNA for the CDR3 is TGTGCCAGCAGCCCCCGGGGGGAGACGAACACTGAAGCTTTCTTT. Protein sequence: CASSPRGETNTEAFF.

For the CDR3, the DNA is TGCGCCAGCAGCTTGGAACAGGGAAGGGGCACTGAAGCTTTCTTT. The encoded protein is CASSLEQGRGTEAFF. J is TRBJ1-1 and V is TRBV5-1; D is perhaps TRBD1 (6 bases). The CDR3 loop spans 15 amino acids. Germline V gives CDR1 SGHRS, CDR2 YFSETQ. The germline V and J ends were trimmed by 0 bases and 4 bases, with 13 bases remaining between them.

The J gene is TRBJ2-7, the V gene TRBV25-1; D possibly corresponds to TRBD2 (6 bases). Germline lookup yields CDR1 MGHDK and CDR2 SYGVNS. The germline V and J ends were trimmed by 3 bases and 0 bases, with 15 bases remaining between them. This CDR3 contains 16 residues. The CDR3 reads CASSDIWQGGSYEQYF. The CDR3, as DNA: TGTGCCAGCAGTGATATCTGGCAGGGAGGCTCCTACGAGCAGTACTTC.

V gene TRBV19 combines with J gene TRBJ2-2; 13 nucleotides match TRBD2. CDR1 and CDR2 (germline): LNHDA, SQIVND (reference sequence). The CDR3 is 17 amino acids. V lost 4 bases to trimming and J lost 5 bases; unmatched junction nucleotides: 7. This chain's CDR3 is CASSRKLAGGPTGELFF. CDR3 nucleotide sequence: TGTGCCAGTAGTAGAAAACTAGCGGGAGGGCCTACCGGGGAGCTGTTTTTT.

The CDR3 sequence is CASSLAGTGFYTF. CDR3 DNA: TGTGCCAGCAGCTTAGCAGGGACAGGGTTCTACACCTTC. J is TRBJ1-2 and V is TRBV7-9, with TRBD1 matching over 9 bases. In germline, CDR1 is SEHNR, CDR2 FQNEAQ (reference sequence). The CDR3 is made up of 13 amino acids. Trimming took 0 bases from V and 10 from J; bases not matched to a gene: 3.

The chain couples TRBV12-3 or TRBV12-4 to TRBJ2-1, with D perhaps TRBD1 (6 bases). The CDR3 totals 13 residues. The V end lost 9 bases, the J end lost 8 bases, and 17 bases lay between the germline ends. CDR3 residues: CARGAELGDEQFF. The CDR3 nucleotides are TGTGCCAGGGGGGCCGAGCTAGGAGATGAGCAGTTCTTC.

This chain joins TRBV19 and TRBJ1-5; no definite D call. The germline gives CDR1 LNHDA, CDR2 SQIVND (reference sequence). V lost 2 bases and J 2 bases, leaving 4 bases between the germline ends. The CDR3 runs to 13 residues. For the CDR3, the DNA is TGTGCCAGTAGTATATCTGGCAATCAGCCCCAGCATTTT. Its protein product is CASSISGNQPQHF.

The CDR3 sequence: CASSFPPYGQGGNEQFF. The CDR3 bases are TGTGCCAGCAGTTTCCCACCTTATGGACAGGGGGGCAATGAGCAGTTCTTC. The chain combines TRBV28 with TRBJ2-1, with 10 bases matching TRBD1. The J segment lost 6 bases and the V segment lost 3 bases, leaving 11 bases of the junction unmatched. Germline V gene lookup returns CDR1 MDHEN and CDR2 SYDVKM. The CDR3 is 17 residues long.

This clone was recorded at least ten times. The genes are TRBV4-2 and TRBJ2-3; 11 positions agree with TRBD2. The junction had 8 bases not matched to a gene; V was cut back by 2 bases and J by 1 base. Germline V lookup: CDR1 LGHNA, CDR2 YNFKEQ. CDR3 length: 18 amino acids. CDR3 amino acids: CASSQYSGRAGRTDTQYF. CDR3 in DNA: TGTGCCAGCAGCCAATATAGCGGGAGGGCCGGGCGCACAGATACGCAGTATTTT.

The chain uses TRBV19 and TRBJ2-3, with 8 bases aligning to TRBD2. The CDR3 contains 17 residues. Per the germline V gene, CDR1 is LNHDA and CDR2 is SQIVND (reference sequence). V lost 3 bases, J lost 4 bases, and 12 bases stayed unmatched. CDR3 amino acids: CASSISIGGAGADTQYF. CDR3 coding DNA: TGTGCCAGTAGTATTTCAATCGGGGGGGCAGGGGCAGATACGCAGTATTTT.

The rearrangement links TRBV6-6 to TRBJ2-7; the match to TRBD2 covers 7 bases. The germline V gene encodes CDR1 MNHNY and CDR2 SVGAGI (reference sequence). The junction had 5 bases not matched to a gene; V was cut back by 6 bases and J by 0 bases. The CDR3 totals 14 residues. CDR3 sequence: CASRREGSSYEQYF. Written as DNA, the CDR3 is TGTGCCAGCAGGAGGGAGGGGAGCTCCTACGAGCAGTACTTC.

V and J are TRBV25-1 and TRBJ2-1, with 7 bases matching TRBD1. Trimming at V came to 8 bases and at J to 6 bases, leaving 13 bases not matched to a gene. CDR1 is MGHDK and CDR2 is SYGVNS in the germline V gene. The CDR3 contains 15 residues. CDR3: CASSEQGSLSNEQFF. Written as DNA, the CDR3 is TGTGCCAGCTCTGAACAGGGGAGTCTATCCAATGAGCAGTTCTTC. The entire variable domain, with the rest obtained from reference TRBV25-1 and TRBJ2-1, is as follows: EADIYQTPRYLVIGTGKKITLECSQTMGHDKMYWYQQDPGMELHLIHYSYGVNSTEKGDLSSESTVSRIRTEHFPLTLESARPSHTSQYLCASSEQGSLSNEQFFGPGTRLTVL.

V is TRBV19 and J is TRBJ1-2, with D perhaps TRBD1 (5 bases). The CDR3 extends over 16 amino acids. The V end lost 6 bases, the J end lost 8 bases, and 25 bases lay between the germline ends. The V gene's germline CDR1 is LNHDA and CDR2 SQIVND (reference sequence). CDR3 DNA sequence: TGTGCCAGTAGGGTCCGTACAGGACAACCCGGTATAGGCTACACCTTC. This encodes CASRVRTGQPGIGYTF.